The 25 T cell receptor beta chains given below trace back to one sample, sequenced in a study of blood T cell repertoires in COVID-19. Method: immunoSEQ multiplex PCR; TCRdb's copy keeps in-frame clones and lacks some. In the table there are 110,000 to 150,000 clones, around 90% of which are singletons. The source material was peripheral blood. These receptors were collected from a woman between 50 and 59 years old with acute or convalescent COVID-19.

A few counts support this clone. The V and J genes are TRBV28 and TRBJ2-7, with D possibly TRBD2 on 6 matching bases. This CDR3 is built from 13 residues. The V gene's germline CDR1 is MDHEN and CDR2 SYDVKM. The V and J ends lost 6 bases and 3 bases respectively, with 12 bases between them. The CDR3 sequence is CASRLAIGYEQYF. The DNA of the CDR3 is TGTGCCAGCAGACTAGCAATAGGCTACGAGCAGTACTTC.

The gene calls are TRBV5-1 and TRBJ2-3; D is perhaps TRBD1 (6 bases). CDR1 SGHRS and CDR2 YFSETQ come from the germline V gene. The CDR3 runs 16 residues. Trimming stripped 5 bases from V and 4 bases from J, with 20 bases between. The CDR3 region is CASSPGTRTTPDTQYF. DNA for the CDR3: TGCGCCAGCAGTCCCGGGACACGAACCACTCCAGATACGCAGTATTTT.

The CDR3 here is CASSLVHSNQPQHF. The CDR3 region has the DNA TGTGCCAGCAGCTTAGTCCACTCTAATCAGCCCCAGCATTTT. The V gene is TRBV7-8, the J gene TRBJ1-5; D is ambiguous. The germline CDR1 and CDR2 sequences are SGHVS and FQNEAQ. V was cut by 1 base and J by 4 bases, with 8 bases left in between. The CDR3 length is 14 residues.

The rearrangement uses TRBV24-1 and TRBJ2-5; the match to TRBD2 covers 11 bases. Trimming cost V 5 bases and J 7 bases; bases outside gene matches: 14. The CDR3 loop spans 17 amino acids. CDR1 is KGHDR, CDR2 SFDVKD, per germline. The CDR3 is CATSALAGGLPHGTQYF. DNA of the CDR3: TGTGCCACCAGTGCCCTAGCGGGGGGCCTCCCTCATGGGACCCAGTACTTC.

The rearrangement links TRBV11-2 to TRBJ1-5; D is uncertain. CDR1 and CDR2 (germline): SGHAT, FQNNGV. This CDR3 has 14 amino acids. The V and J ends lost 0 bases and 5 bases respectively, with 8 bases between them. The CDR3, as DNA: TGTGCCAGCAGCTTAGAGCAGGCCCATCAGCCCCAGCATTTT. This gives the protein CASSLEQAHQPQHF.

The genes are TRBV9 and TRBJ2-1; TRBD2 matches 10 bases. The CDR3 sequence is 15 residues long. Trimming removed 5 bases from V and 5 bases from J; junction bases left unmatched: 7. CDR1 and CDR2 (germline): SGDLS, YYNGEE. The CDR3 loop is CASSSFLAGDNEQFF. In DNA form, the CDR3 reads TGTGCCAGCAGTAGTTTCCTAGCGGGGGACAATGAGCAGTTCTTC.

The rearrangement uses TRBV11-2 and TRBJ1-1; 9 bases agree with TRBD1. The V segment lost 0 bases and the J segment 8 bases; nucleotides outside the gene matches: 10. In germline, CDR1 is SGHAT, CDR2 FQNNGV. This CDR3 contains 16 residues. CDR3 loop: CASSLEVPGQGGEAFF. CDR3 sequence (DNA): TGTGCCAGCAGCTTAGAGGTCCCGGGACAGGGAGGCGAAGCTTTCTTT.

V gene TRBV5-1 combines with J gene TRBJ1-2; D possibly corresponds to TRBD1 (6 bases). V was cut by 1 base and J by 6 bases, with 10 bases left in between. The CDR3 loop spans 13 amino acids. Germline V gives CDR1 SGHRS, CDR2 YFSETQ. As DNA, the CDR3 is TGCGCCAGCAGCTTGAGTAGGGGGAATGGCTACACCTTC. Its translation is CASSLSRGNGYTF. The full variable domain, its missing parts supplied by reference TRBV5-1 and TRBJ1-2, is KAGVTQTPRYLIKTRGQQVTLSCSPISGHRSVSWYQQTPGQGLQFLFEYFSETQRNKGNFPGRFSGRQFSNSRSEMNVSTLELGDSALYLCASSLSRGNGYTFGSGTRLTVV.

The rearrangement joins TRBV10-2 to TRBJ2-7; a weak D match, TRBD2 (6 bases). The CDR3 has 14 residues. V shed 10 bases and J shed 5 bases, with 21 bases lying between them. The germline V gene encodes CDR1 WSHSY and CDR2 SAAADI. For the CDR3, the DNA is TGCGCCACGAACCGGGACTTCTGGTTGAACGAGCAGTACTTC. Its protein product is CATNRDFWLNEQYF.

The V call is TRBV3-1 (or the pseudogene TRBV3-2), the J call TRBJ1-1; D not certain. CDR1 and CDR2 from the germline V gene are LGHDT and YNNKEL (reference sequence). The CDR3 loop spans 14 amino acids. V lost 0 bases and J lost 1, with 6 bases in between. Here the CDR3 DNA reads TGTGCCAGCAGCCAAGAGTCGGGGAACACTGAAGCTTTCTTT. Encoded protein: CASSQESGNTEAFF.

This rearrangement joins TRBV5-5 to TRBJ2-3; unclear D gene. Trimming removed 0 bases from V and 2 bases from J, with 13 bases in between. Looked up from germline, CDR1 is SGHKS and CDR2 is YYEKEE (reference sequence). The CDR3 has 16 amino acids. The CDR3 loop reads CASSLAGLPNTDTQYF. CDR3 bases: TGTGCCAGCAGCTTGGCTGGGCTACCAAACACAGATACGCAGTATTTT.

The chain uses TRBV3-1 (or the pseudogene TRBV3-2) and TRBJ2-2, with 8 bases that match TRBD1. The CDR3 is 15 residues long. Per germline, CDR1 LGHDT and CDR2 YNNKEL (reference sequence). Unmatched junction bases numbered 3, after V lost 1 base and J lost 5 bases. The CDR3 spells CASSQGQGRTGELFF. The CDR3 coding sequence is TGTGCCAGCAGCCAAGGACAGGGGCGGACCGGGGAGCTGTTTTTT.

This clone was counted a few times. The chain couples TRBV5-6 to TRBJ1-1; no clear D gene. CDR1 is SGHDT and CDR2 is YYEEEE in the germline V gene. V was clipped by 1 base and J by 0 bases, with 10 bases between them. The CDR3 is 15 amino acids. DNA for the CDR3: TGTGCCAGCAGCTTGCGCTTCAGGATGAACACTGAAGCTTTCTTT. Residues: CASSLRFRMNTEAFF.

V and J are TRBV7-9 and TRBJ1-4; D perhaps matches TRBD1 (5 bases). Trimming removed 5 bases at V and 0 bases at J, with 7 bases between. The germline gives CDR1 SEHNR, CDR2 FQNEAQ (reference sequence). The CDR3 spans 14 residues. The CDR3 spells CASSRGATNEKLFF. CDR3 DNA sequence: TGTGCCAGCAGCCGGGGGGCAACTAATGAAAAACTGTTTTTT.

This CDR3 is CASKREAFTDTQYF. Here the CDR3 DNA reads TGTGCCAGCAAACGGGAGGCCTTCACAGATACGCAGTATTTT. V gene TRBV5-4 combines with J gene TRBJ2-3, with 7 bases that match TRBD2. The germline V gene has CDR1 SGHNT and CDR2 YYREEE (reference sequence). V shed 6 bases, J shed 2 bases, and the junction held 6 bases outside the gene matches. The CDR3 is made up of 14 amino acids.

The CDR3 here is CASSPSLGQGRAEAFF. In nucleotides, the CDR3 is TGCGCCAGCAGCCCCTCTTTAGGACAGGGAAGGGCTGAAGCTTTCTTT. V usage is TRBV5-1 and J usage is TRBJ1-1; TRBD1 matches 8 bases. Germline V lookup: CDR1 SGHRS, CDR2 YFSETQ. The length of the CDR3 is 16 residues. Trimming removed 4 bases from V and 6 bases from J; junction bases left unmatched: 14.

This chain links TRBV11-3 with TRBJ2-7, with D uncertain. The CDR3 totals 13 residues. The germline gives CDR1 SGHNT, CDR2 YENEEA. V dropped 1 base and J dropped 2 bases, with 6 bases sitting between them. CDR3 sequence: CASSLGGTYEQYF. DNA for the CDR3: TGTGCCAGCAGCTTAGGCGGAACCTACGAGCAGTACTTC.

The chain couples TRBV18 to TRBJ2-7; unclear D gene. This CDR3 comprises 14 residues. Trimming removed 3 bases at V and 4 bases at J, with 13 bases between. Looked up from germline, CDR1 is KGHSH and CDR2 is LQKENI. Here the CDR3 reads CASSPDGFLYEQYF. The DNA for the CDR3 is TGTGCCAGCTCACCTGACGGGTTTTTGTACGAGCAGTACTTC.

The genes are TRBV30 and TRBJ1-1; D unresolved. The CDR3 is made up of 13 amino acids. From germline, CDR1 is GTSNPN and CDR2 SVGIG (reference sequence). V gave up 2 bases and J gave up 0 bases, with 7 bases separating them. DNA for the CDR3: TGTGCCTGGAGTCTTTTTATGAACACTGAAGCTTTCTTT. As protein: CAWSLFMNTEAFF.

This clone was seen more than once but under ten times. This chain joins TRBV7-9 and TRBJ2-7; TRBD1 aligns across 7 bases. The CDR3 loop spans 15 amino acids. Germline values: CDR1 SEHNR, CDR2 FQNEAQ (reference sequence). V lost 5 bases, J lost 0 bases, and 7 bases stayed unmatched. The CDR3 DNA sequence: TGTGCCAGCAGCACCTGGACAGGCAGCTCCTACGAGCAGTACTTC. Protein sequence: CASSTWTGSSYEQYF.

The chain combines TRBV4-2 with TRBJ2-3; TRBD1 matches at 12 bases. Germline values: CDR1 LGHNA, CDR2 YNFKEQ. This CDR3 has 15 residues. J lost 6 bases, V lost 1 base, and 2 bases had no gene match. The CDR3 here is CASSQVGTGGDTQYF. The CDR3 nucleotides read TGTGCCAGCAGCCAAGTCGGGACAGGGGGCGATACGCAGTATTTT.

The rearrangement joins TRBV18 to TRBJ1-1; unclear D gene. This CDR3 is 13 amino acids long. Germline V lookup: CDR1 KGHSH, CDR2 LQKENI. V dropped 8 bases and J dropped 0 bases, with 10 bases sitting between them. The DNA for the CDR3 is TGTGCCAGCCAGGACGGGATGAACACTGAAGCTTTCTTT. It specifies CASQDGMNTEAFF.

The rearrangement uses TRBV18 and TRBJ2-1; the match to TRBD2 covers 11 bases. The CDR3 is 16 amino acids. Germline V gene lookup returns CDR1 KGHSH and CDR2 LQKENI. The V gene end was trimmed by 6 bases and the J gene end by 5 bases; junction bases not matched to a gene: 9. CDR3 region: CASSPAGTSGHNEQFF. The DNA for the CDR3 is TGTGCCAGCTCCCCCGCGGGGACTAGCGGCCACAATGAGCAGTTCTTC.

The CDR3 DNA follows: TGTGCCAGCAGCCTTCTCACTAGCGGGGCTGAATCCTACGAGCAGTACTTC. Its translation: CASSLLTSGAESYEQYF. The V gene is TRBV14, the J gene TRBJ2-7; 10 bases align to TRBD2. This CDR3 region has 17 residues. V trimming: 4 bases; J trimming: 1 base; junction bases outside the gene matches: 10. The germline V gene encodes CDR1 SGHDN and CDR2 FVKESK.

The chain is built from TRBV6-1 and TRBJ1-1, with D maybe TRBD1 (6 bases). CDR1 is MNHNS, CDR2 SASEGT, per germline. CDR3 size: 15 residues. The ends were cut back, 2 bases at V and 7 bases at J, with 17 bases in the middle. Here the CDR3 DNA reads TGTGCCAGCAGTGAAATCGACGCCCAGGGGCTTGAAGCTTTCTTT. Amino acid sequence: CASSEIDAQGLEAFF.